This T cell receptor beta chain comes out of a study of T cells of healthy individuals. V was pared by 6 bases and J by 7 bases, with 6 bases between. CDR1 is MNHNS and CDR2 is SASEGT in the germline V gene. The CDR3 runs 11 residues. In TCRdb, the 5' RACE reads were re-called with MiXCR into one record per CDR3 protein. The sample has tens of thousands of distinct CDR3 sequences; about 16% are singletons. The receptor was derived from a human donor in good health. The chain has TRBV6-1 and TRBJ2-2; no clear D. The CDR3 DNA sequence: TGTGCCAGCAGATTGAGCGGGGAGCTGTTTTTT. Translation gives CASRLSGELFF.